This T cell receptor (beta chain) is drawn from a study of cytomegalovirus exposure and HLA in healthy donors. Findings and caveats of the study: Rare sequences made up most TCRs, while some public TCRs were found in many donors. Per published reports, the classifier diagnosed cytomegalovirus status with high specificity and sensitivity.

Amplification used 60 Vbeta primers and 13 Jbeta primers. Original methodology: Later, an analysis found about 83 million unique TCR beta chains, and around 12 million of these were shared. Clones were read by immunoSEQ multiplex PCR, and TCRdb kept only the in-frame ones, dropping some. V and J calls and clone size come straight from that table; D and trimming were deduced from the DNA. The data contain 250,000 or so clones, 81% of them singletons. Comments on this clone: The antigen is unknown.

The CDR3 consists of 11 residues. Germline-derived CDR1 and CDR2 are PRHDT and FYEKMQ (reference sequence). V lost 5 bases to trimming and J lost 5 bases, with 6 bases between them. Specimen: PBMCs. The source is a woman aged 55-70 years in good health and CMV-seropositive. V gene TRBV13 combines with J gene TRBJ1-1; D is unresolved. The CDR3 loop is CASSQATEAFF. The CDR3 DNA follows: TGTGCCAGCAGCCAGGCAACTGAAGCTTTCTTT.